The TCR beta chain described here comes from a study of CD8 T cells in Susac syndrome. Broader study findings: The authors acknowledged that their TCR sequencing and HLA analysis involved a relatively small number of individuals.

With random hexamers, reverse transcription was performed on roughly 0.45 to 1 ug of RNA. An immunoSEQ multiplex PCR amplified TCR beta CDR3 over 54 Vbeta and 13 Jbeta. TCRdb reprocessed the immunoSEQ multiplex PCR reads via MiXCR and lists one record per CDR3 protein. The sample shows hundreds of thousands of distinct CDR3 sequences, approximately 89% of them seen only once. Details on this clonotype: What it binds is unknown.

J lost 5 bases, V lost 5 bases, and 4 bases had no gene match. The CDR3 sequence is 15 residues long. The sample was CD8+ T cells from PBMCs. The receptor's source is a human donor with multiple sclerosis. This chain links TRBV12-3 or TRBV12-4 with TRBJ2-2, with 11 bases matching TRBD2. The CDR3 DNA sequence: TGTGCCAGCAGTCCTCGGACTAGCGGGACCGGGGAGCTGTTTTTT. It translates to CASSPRTSGTGELFF.